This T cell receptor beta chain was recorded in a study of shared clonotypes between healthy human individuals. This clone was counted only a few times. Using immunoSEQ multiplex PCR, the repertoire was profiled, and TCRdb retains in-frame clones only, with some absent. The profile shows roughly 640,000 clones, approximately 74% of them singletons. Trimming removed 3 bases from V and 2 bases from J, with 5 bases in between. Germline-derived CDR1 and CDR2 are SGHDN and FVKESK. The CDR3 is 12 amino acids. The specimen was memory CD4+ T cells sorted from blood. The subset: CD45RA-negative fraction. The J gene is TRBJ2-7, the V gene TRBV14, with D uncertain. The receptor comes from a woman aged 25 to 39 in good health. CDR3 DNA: TGTGCCAGCAGCCAGGTGGCCTACGAGCAGTACTTC. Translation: CASSQVAYEQYF.